This entry describes one T cell receptor beta chain. Sequencing was performed with immunoSEQ multiplex PCR; in TCRdb, only in-frame clones are kept and a portion is missing. The sample shows roughly 110,000 clones, over 60% of them seen only once. These data come from a study of PD-1 blockade in mismatch repair-deficient tumors. Germline trimming cut 1 base from V and 0 bases from J; bases unmatched to any gene: 4. CDR1 is SGHNT, CDR2 YENEEA, per germline. The CDR3 runs 16 residues. Specimen: peripheral blood, collected about 13 months after starting pembrolizumab. The sequence derives from an adult with mismatch repair-deficient cancer. The chain combines TRBV11-3 with TRBJ2-3; TRBD2 matches at 7 bases. The CDR3 region has the DNA TGTGCCAGCAGCTTAGGGCTAGCGGAAAGCACAGATACGCAGTATTTT. Its translation is CASSLGLAESTDTQYF.